Below are 5 T cell receptor beta chains sequenced from a single sample in a study of blood T cell repertoires in COVID-19. Libraries were prepared by immunoSEQ multiplex PCR; TCRdb keeps only in-frame clonotypes and omits some of them. In the table there are 250,000 to 300,000 clones, roughly 87% of which are singletons. The sequenced material came from peripheral blood. These receptor sequences come from a woman aged 45-59 years who had recovered from COVID-19.

The table lists this clone with a few counts. The chain employs TRBV9 and TRBJ1-2, with 9 bases identical to TRBD1. The CDR3 consists of 15 residues. The V gene end was trimmed by 4 bases and the J gene end by 8 bases; junction bases not matched to a gene: 12. Germline CDR1 is SGDLS and CDR2 is YYNGEE. The CDR3 nucleotides read TGTGCCAGCAGCAAATCCGGGACAGGGATATGGGGCTACACCTTC. It yields the protein CASSKSGTGIWGYTF. The variable domain in full, completed from reference TRBV9 and TRBJ1-2, reads DSGVTQTPKHLITATGQRVTLRCSPRSGDLSVYWYQQSLDQGLQFLIQYYNGEERAKGNILERFSAQQFPDLHSELNLSSLELGDSALYFCASSKSGTGIWGYTFGSGTRLTVV.

The gene calls are TRBV2 and TRBJ1-1, with 7 bases lining up with TRBD1. V was clipped by 6 bases and J by 3 bases; unmatched bases: 1. Germline-derived CDR1 and CDR2 are SNHLY and FYNNEI. The length of the CDR3 is 12 residues. For the CDR3, the DNA is TGTGCCAGCAGCAGGGGGGACACTGAAGCTTTCTTT. Translation: CASSRGDTEAFF.

This chain links TRBV19 with TRBJ1-6; D is unresolved. V was pared by 3 bases and J by 7 bases, with 10 bases between. This CDR3 region has 14 residues. Per the germline V gene, CDR1 is LNHDA and CDR2 is SQIVND (reference sequence). CDR3 DNA sequence: TGTGCCAGTAGTATGCATGAGGGAAATTCACCCCTCCACTTT. Its translation: CASSMHEGNSPLHF.

The rearrangement links TRBV30 to TRBJ2-1, with 7 positions matching TRBD2. V lost 1 base to trimming and J lost 0 bases; unmatched junction nucleotides: 9. The CDR3 sequence is 17 residues long. Germline CDR1 and CDR2: GTSNPN and SVGIG (reference sequence). CDR3 region: CAWSDFSGKSSYNEQFF. CDR3 nucleotide sequence: TGTGCCTGGAGTGATTTCAGCGGGAAGAGCTCCTACAATGAGCAGTTCTTC.

The chain carries TRBV2 and TRBJ2-3, with D perhaps matching TRBD2 (5 bases). Trimming stripped 3 bases from V and 10 bases from J, with 20 bases between. The CDR3 is 15 residues long. In germline, CDR1 is SNHLY, CDR2 FYNNEI. The DNA for the CDR3 is TGTGCCAGCAGTGATAAGAGTACTTTCGGGGTCGCGCAGTATTTT. This codes for CASSDKSTFGVAQYF.